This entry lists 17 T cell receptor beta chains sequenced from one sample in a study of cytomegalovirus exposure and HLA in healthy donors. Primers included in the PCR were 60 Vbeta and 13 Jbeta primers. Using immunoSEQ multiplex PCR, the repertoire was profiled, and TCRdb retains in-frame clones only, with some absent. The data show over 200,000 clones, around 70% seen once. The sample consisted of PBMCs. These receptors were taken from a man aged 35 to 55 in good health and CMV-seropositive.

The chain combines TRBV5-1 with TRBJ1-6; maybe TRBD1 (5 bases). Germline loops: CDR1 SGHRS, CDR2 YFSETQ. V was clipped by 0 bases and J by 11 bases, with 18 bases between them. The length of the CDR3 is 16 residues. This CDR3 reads CASSLEGVNLYPPLHF. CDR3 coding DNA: TGCGCCAGCAGCTTGGAAGGGGTAAATTTGTATCCACCCCTCCACTTT.

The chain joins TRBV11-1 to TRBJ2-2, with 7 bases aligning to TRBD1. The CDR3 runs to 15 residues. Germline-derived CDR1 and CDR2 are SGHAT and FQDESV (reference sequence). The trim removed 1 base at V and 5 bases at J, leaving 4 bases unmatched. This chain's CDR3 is CASSLVPRGTGELFF. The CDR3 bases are TGTGCCAGCAGCTTAGTTCCCAGGGGGACCGGGGAGCTGTTTTTT.

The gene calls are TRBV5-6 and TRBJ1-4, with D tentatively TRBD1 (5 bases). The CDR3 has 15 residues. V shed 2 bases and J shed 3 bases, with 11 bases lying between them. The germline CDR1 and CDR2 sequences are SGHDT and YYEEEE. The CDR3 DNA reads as TGTGCCAGCAGCTTCAACGGGGGATCTAATGAAAAACTGTTTTTT. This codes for CASSFNGGSNEKLFF.

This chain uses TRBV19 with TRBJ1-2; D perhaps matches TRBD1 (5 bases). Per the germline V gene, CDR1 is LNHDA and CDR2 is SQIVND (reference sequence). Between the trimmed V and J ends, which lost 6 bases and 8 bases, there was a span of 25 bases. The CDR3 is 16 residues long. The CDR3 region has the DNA TGTGCCAGTAGCCTGGACATTCGTATGGCGGGGGAGGGCTACACCTTC. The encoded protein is CASSLDIRMAGEGYTF.

The CDR3 nucleotides read TGTGCCAGCAGCGGGCGAGACAGGGCTCTTAACTATGGCTACACCTTC. As protein: CASSGRDRALNYGYTF. The chain carries TRBV9 and TRBJ1-2; 7 nucleotides match TRBD1. This CDR3 is built from 16 residues. CDR1 SGDLS and CDR2 YYNGEE come from the germline V gene. V lost 3 bases and J lost 1; bases outside the gene matches: 9.

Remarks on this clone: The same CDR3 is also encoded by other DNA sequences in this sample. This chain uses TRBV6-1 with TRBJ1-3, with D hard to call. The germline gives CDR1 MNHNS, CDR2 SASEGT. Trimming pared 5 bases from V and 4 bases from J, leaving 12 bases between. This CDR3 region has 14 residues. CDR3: CASSPTGFGNTIYF. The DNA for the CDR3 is TGTGCCAGCAGTCCGACGGGATTCGGAAACACCATATATTTT.

The DNA for the CDR3 is TGCGCCAGCAGCCAGGGACAGGGCAACTATGGCTACACCTTC. Amino acid sequence: CASSQGQGNYGYTF. The J gene is TRBJ1-2, the V gene TRBV5-1; 9 nucleotides match TRBD1. The CDR3 has 14 amino acids. Germline trimming cut 4 bases from V and 2 bases from J; bases unmatched to any gene: 3. CDR1 and CDR2 from the germline V gene are SGHRS and YFSETQ.

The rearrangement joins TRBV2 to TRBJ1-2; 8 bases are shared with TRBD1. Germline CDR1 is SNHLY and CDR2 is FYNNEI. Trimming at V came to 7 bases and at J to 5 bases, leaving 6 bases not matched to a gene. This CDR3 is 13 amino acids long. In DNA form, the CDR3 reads TGTGCCAGCAAGGGGACAGGAGCATATGGCTACACCTTC. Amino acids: CASKGTGAYGYTF.

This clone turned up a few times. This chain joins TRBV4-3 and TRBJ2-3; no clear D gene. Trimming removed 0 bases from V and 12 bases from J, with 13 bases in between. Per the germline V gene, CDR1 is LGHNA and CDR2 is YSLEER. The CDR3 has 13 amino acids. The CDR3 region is CASSQDGLGSQYF. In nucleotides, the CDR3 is TGCGCCAGCAGCCAAGATGGCCTAGGTTCCCAGTATTTT.

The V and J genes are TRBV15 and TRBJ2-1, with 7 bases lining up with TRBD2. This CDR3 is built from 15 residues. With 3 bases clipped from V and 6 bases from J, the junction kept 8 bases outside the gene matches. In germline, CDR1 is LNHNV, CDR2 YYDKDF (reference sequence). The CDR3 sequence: CATSSHRLASNEQFF. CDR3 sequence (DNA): TGTGCCACCAGCAGTCATAGACTAGCTAGCAATGAGCAGTTCTTC.

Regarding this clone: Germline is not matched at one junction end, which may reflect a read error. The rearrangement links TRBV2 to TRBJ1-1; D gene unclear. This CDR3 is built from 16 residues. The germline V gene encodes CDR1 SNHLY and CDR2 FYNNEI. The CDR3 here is CASSETVIRSNAEAFF. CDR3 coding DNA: TGTGCCAGCAGTGAAACGGTAATCCGGTCGAACGCTGAAGCTTTCTTT.

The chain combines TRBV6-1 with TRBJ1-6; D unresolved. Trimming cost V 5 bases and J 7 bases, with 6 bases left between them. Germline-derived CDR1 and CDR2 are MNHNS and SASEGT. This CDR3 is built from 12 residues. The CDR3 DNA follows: TGTGCCAGCAGTCGGGTCAATTCACCCCTCCACTTT. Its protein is CASSRVNSPLHF.

CDR3 nucleotide sequence: TGTGCCAGCAGCTTCGAACAGGGGACTGGTTTGGAAGCTTTCTTT. This codes for CASSFEQGTGLEAFF. This chain joins TRBV5-4 and TRBJ1-1, with 7 bases matching TRBD1. Germline lookup yields CDR1 SGHNT and CDR2 YYREEE (reference sequence). The trim removed 2 bases at V and 8 bases at J, leaving 12 bases unmatched. This CDR3 region has 15 residues.

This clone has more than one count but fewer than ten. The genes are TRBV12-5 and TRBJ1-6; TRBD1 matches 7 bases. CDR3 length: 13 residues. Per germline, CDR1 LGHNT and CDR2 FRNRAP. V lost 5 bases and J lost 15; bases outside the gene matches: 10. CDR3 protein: CASGPGTAHFLHF. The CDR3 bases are TGTGCTAGTGGTCCCGGGACAGCGCATTTCCTCCACTTT.

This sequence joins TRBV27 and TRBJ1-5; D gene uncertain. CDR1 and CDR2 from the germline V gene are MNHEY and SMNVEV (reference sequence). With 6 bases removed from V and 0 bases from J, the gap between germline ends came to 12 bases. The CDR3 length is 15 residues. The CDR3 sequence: CASSPGYGSNQPQHF. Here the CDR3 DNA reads TGTGCCAGCAGCCCGGGGTACGGTAGCAATCAGCCCCAGCATTTT.

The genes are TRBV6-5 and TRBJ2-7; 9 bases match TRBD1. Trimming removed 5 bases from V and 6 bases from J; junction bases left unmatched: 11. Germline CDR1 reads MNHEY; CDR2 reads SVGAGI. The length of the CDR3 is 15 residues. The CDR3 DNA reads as TGTGCCAGCAGTCATATACAGGGGGCCGAAGGCGAGCAGTACTTC. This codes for CASSHIQGAEGEQYF.

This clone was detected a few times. CDR3 DNA: TGTGCCAGCAGTTCACGACAGGGGGCGGACTATGGCTACACCTTC. It encodes CASSSRQGADYGYTF. The rearrangement links TRBV6-6 to TRBJ1-2, with 10 nucleotides matching TRBD1. This CDR3 contains 15 residues. V lost 4 bases and J lost 3; bases outside the gene matches: 5. Germline V gene lookup returns CDR1 MNHNY and CDR2 SVGAGI (reference sequence).